The 16 T cell receptor beta chains given below trace back to one sample, sequenced in a study of cytomegalovirus exposure and HLA in healthy donors. Researchers ran the PCR with 60 Vbeta and 13 Jbeta primers. Profiling relied on immunoSEQ multiplex PCR, and the TCRdb table lists in-frame clones only, not all of them. In the table there are about 210,000 clones, over 80% of which are singletons. The sample was PBMCs. Every receptor here comes from a man aged 35-49 years in good health and CMV-seropositive.

The chain has TRBV10-2 and TRBJ2-1; TRBD2 agrees at 9 bases. Germline V gene data show CDR1 as WSHSY and CDR2 as SAAADI. This CDR3 has 16 residues. After removal of 3 bases from V and 2 bases from J, the junction contained 5 bases not matched to a gene. CDR3 loop: CASSDSGGRAYNEQFF. In DNA, the CDR3 is TGCGCCAGCAGTGATTCGGGCGGGAGGGCCTACAATGAGCAGTTCTTC.

The DNA of the CDR3 is TGTGCCAGCAGCTATAGCGGAGCCGTATACGATGAGCAGTTCTTC. Translated: CASSYSGAVYDEQFF. The chain employs TRBV2 and TRBJ2-1, with D maybe TRBD2 (6 bases). The CDR3 consists of 15 residues. V was shortened by 6 bases and J by 8 bases, with 20 bases between the two germline ends. Germline assignment: CDR1 SNHLY and CDR2 FYNNEI.

This clone appeared a few times. V and J are TRBV7-6 and TRBJ1-1, with D possibly being TRBD1 (6 bases). Looked up from germline, CDR1 is SGHVS and CDR2 is FNYEAQ. Trimming took off 1 base at V and 4 bases at J, with 16 bases between the two ends. This CDR3 contains 16 residues. The CDR3: CASSLEVGTRGTEAFF. CDR3 DNA sequence: TGTGCCAGCAGCTTAGAGGTGGGGACCAGGGGCACTGAAGCTTTCTTT.

J is TRBJ1-1 and V is TRBV5-1; possibly TRBD1 for D (5 bases). Trimming took off 0 bases at V and 5 bases at J, with 14 bases between the two ends. The CDR3 is made up of 15 amino acids. The germline CDR1 and CDR2 sequences are SGHRS and YFSETQ. CDR3 loop: CASSLGWQGNTEAFF. DNA for the CDR3: TGCGCCAGCAGCTTGGGGTGGCAGGGAAATACTGAAGCTTTCTTT.

This chain joins TRBV28 and TRBJ1-5; 10 bases match TRBD1. With V trimmed by 5 bases and J by 6 bases, 10 bases remained unmatched. Looked up from germline, CDR1 is MDHEN and CDR2 is SYDVKM. The CDR3 extends over 16 amino acids. CDR3 sequence reads: CASSPSRQGAGQPQHF. In DNA form, the CDR3 reads TGTGCCAGCAGTCCTTCTCGACAGGGGGCAGGTCAGCCCCAGCATTTT.

The genes are TRBV6-1 and TRBJ1-1, with 7 bases matching TRBD1. The germline V gene has CDR1 MNHNS and CDR2 SASEGT. V lost 6 bases to trimming and J lost 2 bases; unmatched junction nucleotides: 6. The CDR3 totals 14 residues. CDR3 loop: CASSPPGGNTEAFF. In nucleotides, the CDR3 is TGTGCCAGCAGCCCACCAGGGGGAAACACTGAAGCTTTCTTT.

This chain connects TRBV6-6 to TRBJ2-6; maybe TRBD1 (6 bases). The V end was cut by 6 bases, the J end by 4 bases, with 13 bases between. This CDR3 spans 15 amino acids. The germline gives CDR1 MNHNY, CDR2 SVGAGI (reference sequence). The CDR3 sequence: CASSSTGNGANVLTF. The DNA for the CDR3 is TGTGCCAGCAGCTCCACAGGGAACGGGGCCAACGTCCTGACTTTC.

J is TRBJ2-5 and V is TRBV6-5; no reliable D call. Trimming shortened V by 4 bases and J by 5 bases, and 17 bases separated the two germline ends. The germline V gene encodes CDR1 MNHEY and CDR2 SVGAGI. This CDR3 comprises 15 residues. CDR3 nucleotide sequence: TGTGCCAGCAGTTCCCCGACTCTCCCCCAGGAGACCCAGTACTTC. It codes for CASSSPTLPQETQYF.

This chain joins TRBV27 and TRBJ1-2, with 7 bases fitting TRBD1. This CDR3 is built from 15 residues. Germline assignment: CDR1 MNHEY and CDR2 SMNVEV (reference sequence). V lost 6 bases and J lost 4; bases outside the gene matches: 11. The CDR3 region has the DNA TGTGCCAGCAGCCGTAACCGGGACAGTCCCTATGGCTACACCTTC. This codes for CASSRNRDSPYGYTF.

A single count supports this clone. The chain couples TRBV29-1 to TRBJ2-1, with D perhaps matching TRBD1 (6 bases). Germline CDR1 SQVTM, CDR2 ANQGSEA. The CDR3 consists of 11 residues. Trimming removed 3 bases from V and 8 bases from J, with 8 bases in between. Here the CDR3 reads CSVDRGDEQFF. The CDR3 region has the DNA TGCAGCGTTGACAGGGGCGATGAGCAGTTCTTC.

The chain recombines TRBV20-1 with TRBJ1-2; D is unclear. Looked up from germline, CDR1 is DFQATT and CDR2 is SNEGSKA (reference sequence). CDR3 length: 10 amino acids. In DNA form, the CDR3 reads TGCAGCGCCGGGGACTATGGCTACACCTTC. This gives the protein CSAGDYGYTF.

The chain carries TRBV27 and TRBJ2-3; 10 bases are a match to TRBD1. CDR3 length equals 15 residues. V shed 4 bases and J 6 bases; nucleotides not matched to a gene: 7. CDR1 MNHEY and CDR2 SMNVEV come from the germline V gene (reference sequence). The CDR3 region is CASSYGTGVSDTQYF. The CDR3 coding sequence is TGTGCCAGCAGTTATGGGACAGGGGTGAGTGATACGCAGTATTTT.

The chain carries TRBV7-9 and TRBJ2-1; 14 bases are a match to TRBD2. This CDR3 has 15 residues. Trimming cost V 3 bases and J 10 bases; bases outside gene matches: 5. Germline V gene data show CDR1 as SEHNR and CDR2 as FQNEAQ (reference sequence). CDR3: CASSLTSGRAGEQFF. CDR3 bases: TGTGCCAGCAGCTTGACTAGCGGGAGGGCGGGAGAGCAGTTCTTC.

This clone was seen only once. V is TRBV19 and J is TRBJ2-2, with 7 bases fitting TRBD1. The germline gives CDR1 LNHDA, CDR2 SQIVND (reference sequence). The length of the CDR3 is 15 residues. V was pared by 3 bases and J by 2 bases, with 3 bases of the junction left unmatched. The CDR3 is CASSMDRINTGELFF. CDR3 nucleotides: TGTGCCAGTAGTATGGACAGGATCAACACCGGGGAGCTGTTTTTT.

This chain joins TRBV10-1 and TRBJ1-5; maybe TRBD1 (5 bases). This CDR3 spans 15 amino acids. CDR1 is WNHNN, CDR2 SYGVQD, per germline (reference sequence). V lost 9 bases, J lost 2 bases, and 17 bases lay in between. The CDR3 here is CASSKGLGGNQPQHF. DNA of the CDR3: TGCGCCAGTTCCAAGGGGCTAGGAGGCAATCAGCCCCAGCATTTT.

The chain uses TRBV18 and TRBJ1-2, with 10 bases fitting TRBD1. The CDR3 length is 14 residues. CDR1 is KGHSH, CDR2 LQKENI, per germline. Trimming at V came to 6 bases and at J to 7 bases, leaving 8 bases not matched to a gene. The CDR3 sequence is CASSPGQGQGGYTF. CDR3 nucleotides: TGTGCCAGCTCGCCGGGACAGGGGCAGGGTGGCTACACCTTC. Based on the CDR3 plus reference TRBV18 and TRBJ1-2, the full variable domain is NAGVMQNPRHLVRRRGQEARLRCSPMKGHSHVYWYRQLPEEGLKFMVYLQKENIIDESGMPKERFSAEFPKEGPSILRIQQVVRGDSAAYFCASSPGQGQGGYTFGSGTRLTVV.